Listed here is a single T cell receptor (beta chain). This entry comes from a study of blood T cell repertoires in COVID-19. About the study: The United States, Italy and Spain provided the acute and convalescent COVID-19 samples.

Germline CDR1 is KGHDR and CDR2 is SFDVKD. The CDR3 totals 15 residues. The J segment lost 8 bases and the V segment lost 11 bases, leaving 14 bases of the junction unmatched. As handled by the study authors: It was from reference gene primer amplification that nucleated cell counts were estimated. Method: immunoSEQ multiplex PCR; TCRdb's copy keeps in-frame clones and lacks some. The D gene and trimming were derived from the DNA, and the V and J assignments and clone size from that table. This sample has about 140,000 clones, with less than 90% found just once. Seattle patient enrollment occurred during active infection, with longitudinal follow-up thereafter.

The sequence was collected from a human donor with COVID-19, enrolled during active disease. The donor label of this sample is uncertain. The V call is TRBV24-1, the J call TRBJ1-2; 12 bases are a match to TRBD1. The sequenced sample was peripheral blood. The CDR3 protein is CANFPGTGGASGYTF. DNA of the CDR3: TGTGCCAACTTCCCCGGGACAGGGGGCGCGAGCGGCTACACCTTC.